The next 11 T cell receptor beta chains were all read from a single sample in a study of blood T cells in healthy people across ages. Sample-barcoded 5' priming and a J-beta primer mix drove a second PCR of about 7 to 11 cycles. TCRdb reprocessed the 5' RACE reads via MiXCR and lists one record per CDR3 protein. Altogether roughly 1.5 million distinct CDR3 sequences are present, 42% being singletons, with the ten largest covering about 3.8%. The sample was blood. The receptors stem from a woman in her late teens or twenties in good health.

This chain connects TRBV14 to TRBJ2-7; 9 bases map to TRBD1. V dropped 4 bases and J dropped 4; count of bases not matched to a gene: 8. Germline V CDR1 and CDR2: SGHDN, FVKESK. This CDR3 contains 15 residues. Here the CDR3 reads CASSLTGTGKYEQYF. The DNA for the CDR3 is TGTGCCAGCAGCCTCACCGGGACAGGGAAGTACGAGCAGTACTTC.

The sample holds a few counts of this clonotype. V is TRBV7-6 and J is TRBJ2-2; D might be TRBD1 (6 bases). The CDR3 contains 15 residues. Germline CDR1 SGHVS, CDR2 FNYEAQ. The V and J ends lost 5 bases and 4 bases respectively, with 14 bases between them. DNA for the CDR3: TGTGCCAGCAGCGCCGGGACAACAGCCACCGGGGAGCTGTTTTTT. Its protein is CASSAGTTATGELFF.

The CDR3 bases are TGTGCCAGCAGCTTAGTCGGCCACACCACAGATACGCAGTATTTT. Amino acid sequence: CASSLVGHTTDTQYF. The chain recombines TRBV11-2 with TRBJ2-3; no clear D gene. Trimming left V 1 base short and J 2 bases short, with 10 bases between. The germline V gene encodes CDR1 SGHAT and CDR2 FQNNGV. CDR3 length: 15 amino acids. The full variable domain, its missing parts supplied by reference TRBV11-2 and TRBJ2-3, is EAGVAQSPRYKIIEKRQSVAFWCNPISGHATLYWYQQILGQGPKLLIQFQNNGVVDDSQLPKDRFSAERLKGVDSTLKIQPAKLEDSAVYLCASSLVGHTTDTQYFGPGTRLTVL.

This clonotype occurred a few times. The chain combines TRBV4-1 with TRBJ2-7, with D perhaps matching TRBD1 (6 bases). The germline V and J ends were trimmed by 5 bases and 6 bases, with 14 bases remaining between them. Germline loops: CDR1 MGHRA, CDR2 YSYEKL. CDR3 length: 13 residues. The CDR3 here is CASSLGGVSEQYF. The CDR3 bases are TGCGCCAGCAGCTTAGGGGGAGTGAGCGAGCAGTACTTC.

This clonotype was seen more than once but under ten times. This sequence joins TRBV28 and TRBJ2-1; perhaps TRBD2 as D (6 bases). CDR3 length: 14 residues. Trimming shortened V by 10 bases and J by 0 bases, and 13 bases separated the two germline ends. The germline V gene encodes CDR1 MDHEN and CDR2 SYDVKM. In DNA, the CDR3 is TGTGCCACCGCTGCGGGGCCCTCCTACAATGAGCAGTTCTTC. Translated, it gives CATAAGPSYNEQFF.

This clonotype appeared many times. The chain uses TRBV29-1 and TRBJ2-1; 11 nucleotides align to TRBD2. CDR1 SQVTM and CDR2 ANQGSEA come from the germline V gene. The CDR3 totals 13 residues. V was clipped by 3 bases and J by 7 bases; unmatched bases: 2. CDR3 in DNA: TGCAGCGTTGACATAGCGGGAGGGAATGAGCAGTTCTTC. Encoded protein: CSVDIAGGNEQFF.

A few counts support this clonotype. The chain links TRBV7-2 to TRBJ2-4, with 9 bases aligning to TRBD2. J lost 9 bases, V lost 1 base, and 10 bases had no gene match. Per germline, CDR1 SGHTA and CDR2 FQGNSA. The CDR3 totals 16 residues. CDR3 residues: CASSLGFSGSGVIQYF. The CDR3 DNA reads TGTGCCAGCAGCTTAGGTTTTAGCGGGAGTGGTGTCATTCAGTACTTC.

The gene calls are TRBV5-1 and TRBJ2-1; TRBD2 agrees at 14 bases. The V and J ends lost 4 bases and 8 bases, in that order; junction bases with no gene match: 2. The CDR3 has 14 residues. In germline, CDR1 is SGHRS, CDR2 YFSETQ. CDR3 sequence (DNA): TGCGCCAGCAGCGGGGGACTAGCGGGGGATGAGCAGTTCTTC. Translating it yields CASSGGLAGDEQFF. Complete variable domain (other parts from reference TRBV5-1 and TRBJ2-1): KAGVTQTPRYLIKTRGQQVTLSCSPISGHRSVSWYQQTPGQGLQFLFEYFSETQRNKGNFPGRFSGRQFSNSRSEMNVSTLELGDSALYLCASSGGLAGDEQFFGPGTRLTVL.

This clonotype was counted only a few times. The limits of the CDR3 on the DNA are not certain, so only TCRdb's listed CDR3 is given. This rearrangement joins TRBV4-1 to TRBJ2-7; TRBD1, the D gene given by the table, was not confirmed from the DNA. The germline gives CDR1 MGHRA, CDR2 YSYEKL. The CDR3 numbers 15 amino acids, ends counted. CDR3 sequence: CASSPVGQGAFEKYF.

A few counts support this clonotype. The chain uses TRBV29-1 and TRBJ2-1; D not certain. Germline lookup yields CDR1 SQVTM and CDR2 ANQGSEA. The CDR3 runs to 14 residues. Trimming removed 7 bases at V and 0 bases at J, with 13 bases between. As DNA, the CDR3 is TGCAGCGGTAGAGAGTTTAGCTCCTACAATGAGCAGTTCTTC. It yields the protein CSGREFSSYNEQFF.

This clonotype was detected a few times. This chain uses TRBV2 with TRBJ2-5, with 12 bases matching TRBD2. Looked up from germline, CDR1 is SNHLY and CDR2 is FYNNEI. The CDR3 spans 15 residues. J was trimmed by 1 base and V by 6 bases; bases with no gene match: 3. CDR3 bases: TGTGCCAGCAGGCGACTAGCGGGAGCCCAAGAGACCCAGTACTTC. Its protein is CASRRLAGAQETQYF.